The 13 T cell receptor beta chains reported below all come from one sample, sequenced in a study of circulating CD8 cells and anti-PD-1 response in melanoma. TCR libraries were prepared from approximately 15 ng of total RNA with the QIAseq Immune Repertoire TCR panel. TCRdb itself ran the reads through MiXCR, one entry per CDR3 protein. The sample records roughly 570 distinct CDR3 sequences, less than 8.5% being singletons. Four subsets defined by PD-1 and/or TIGIT were sorted from live CD3+CD8+TCRalphabeta+ cells. This specimen was CD8+ T cells from PBMCs, taken at baseline or after one month of anti-PD-1 therapy (not recorded which). These receptors were collected from a human donor with melanoma.

In its sample, this clonotype ranks as large (0.1 to 1%). The V call is TRBV19, the J call TRBJ1-1; D not resolved. The length of the CDR3 is 13 residues. Trimming left V 6 bases short and J 0 bases short, with 8 bases between. Germline values: CDR1 LNHDA, CDR2 SQIVND (reference sequence). CDR3 in DNA: TGTGCCAGTAGGCCCCATATGAACACTGAAGCTTTCTTT. This codes for CASRPHMNTEAFF.

This clonotype is classed as medium-sized. The chain combines TRBV28 with TRBJ1-1; a possible D gene is TRBD1 (5 bases). V lost 7 bases to trimming and J lost 2 bases, with 8 bases between them. There are 12 residues in the CDR3. The germline gives CDR1 MDHEN, CDR2 SYDVKM. As DNA, the CDR3 is TGTGCCAGCACTTGGGACAACACTGAAGCTTTCTTT. Its translation is CASTWDNTEAFF. Full variable domain (missing parts from reference TRBV28 and TRBJ1-1): DVKVTQSSRYLVKRTGEKVFLECVQDMDHENMFWYRQDPGLGLRLIYFSYDVKMKEKGDIPEGYSVSREKKERFSLILESASTNQTSMYLCASTWDNTEAFFGQGTRLTVV.

This clonotype is medium-sized. V gene TRBV7-8 combines with J gene TRBJ2-7; TRBD2 matches at 8 bases. The CDR3 runs 14 residues. The germline V gene encodes CDR1 SGHVS and CDR2 FQNEAQ. V gave up 5 bases and J gave up 3 bases; unmatched junction bases: 6. The CDR3 sequence: CASSPGLELYEQYF. The DNA of the CDR3 is TGTGCCAGCAGCCCGGGACTAGAACTCTACGAGCAGTACTTC.

A note on this clonotype: As the CDR3 is not closed by the conserved phenylalanine or tryptophan, this likely results from a read error. V is TRBV19 and J is TRBJ1-1; D is ambiguous. The CDR3 covers 15 residues. Germline CDR1 is LNHDA and CDR2 is SQIVND (reference sequence). The CDR3 loop reads CASSISAAANTEAFL. In DNA form, the CDR3 reads TGTGCCAGTAGTATTTCCGCAGCGGCGAACACCGAAGCTTTCTTG.

This clonotype was recorded only once. This may stem from a read error, because a much larger clone lies one nucleotide away. The chain links TRBV20-1 to TRBJ1-1, with 7 positions matching TRBD1. CDR1 is DFQATT and CDR2 is SNEGSKA in the germline V gene (reference sequence). CDR3 length equals 13 residues. The CDR3 bases are TGCAGTGCTAGTGGCGGGACAGACTATGAAGCTTCCTTT. This sequence encodes CSASGGTDYEASF.

A word on this clonotype: The germline gene is not matched at one end of the junction; a read error may be the cause. The chain has TRBV19 and TRBJ1-2; D gene ambiguous. The CDR3 is 18 residues long. Germline lookup yields CDR1 LNHDA and CDR2 SQIVND (reference sequence). The CDR3 sequence is CASSIDGSAALVDYGYAF. CDR3 DNA: TGTGCCAGTAGTATAGACGGTTCGGCAGCCCTGGTGGACTATGGCTACGCCTTC. Combining the CDR3 with reference TRBV19 and TRBJ1-2 gives the whole variable domain DGGITQSPKYLFRKEGQNVTLSCEQNLNHDAMYWYRQDPGQGLRLIYYSQIVNDFQKGDIAEGYSVSREKKESFPLTVTSAQKNPTAFYLCASSIDGSAALVDYGYAFGSGTRLTVV.

This clonotype is classed as medium-sized. This sequence joins TRBV28 and TRBJ1-5; D is unclear. Germline CDR1 and CDR2: MDHEN and SYDVKM. The CDR3 is made up of 16 amino acids. V shed 4 bases and J shed 11 bases, with 24 bases lying between them. CDR3: CASSSPVAAYLKAQHF. The DNA for the CDR3 is TGTGCCAGCAGTTCGCCCGTGGCGGCCTACCTCAAGGCCCAGCATTTT.

Turning to this clonotype: Because it lacks the conserved phenylalanine or tryptophan at the end, this CDR3 is likely a read error. The chain recombines TRBV19 with TRBJ1-1; 7 bases fit TRBD1. Germline V lookup: CDR1 LNHDA, CDR2 SQIVND (reference sequence). The CDR3 consists of 13 residues. The V segment lost 7 bases and the J segment 5 bases; nucleotides outside the gene matches: 7. Here the CDR3 DNA reads TGTGCCAGTATCCGGGACAGCAGGACTGAAGCTTTCTCT. Amino acid sequence: CASIRDSRTEAFS.

Judged by abundance, this clonotype is medium-sized. V usage is TRBV20-1 and J usage is TRBJ1-2, with D maybe TRBD1 (5 bases). V dropped 5 bases and J dropped 8 bases, with 15 bases sitting between them. CDR3 length equals 12 residues. Germline-derived CDR1 and CDR2 are DFQATT and SNEGSKA (reference sequence). CDR3: CSAGGVGTGYTF. The DNA for the CDR3 is TGCAGTGCTGGGGGGGTAGGGACCGGCTACACCTTC.

This clonotype is large by share. A junction end diverges from the germline sequence, so it may reflect a read error. The V gene is TRBV27, the J gene TRBJ2-1, with D uncertain. This CDR3 comprises 12 residues. Germline-derived CDR1 and CDR2 are MNHEY and SMNVEV (reference sequence). In DNA form, the CDR3 reads TGTGCCAGCAGTCCGAACTACAACGAGCAGTTCTTC. It encodes CASSPNYNEQFF.

By share, this clonotype ranks as large. The chain recombines TRBV11-3 with TRBJ2-1, with a possible D match to TRBD1 (7 bases). The germline CDR1 and CDR2 sequences are SGHNT and YENEEA. The CDR3 is 15 residues long. Trimming removed 5 bases at V and 2 bases at J, with 13 bases between. CDR3 in amino acids: CASSPQGGAYNEQFF. For the CDR3, the DNA is TGTGCCAGCAGCCCCCAGGGGGGAGCCTACAATGAGCAGTTCTTC.

By share, this clonotype counts as medium-sized. The chain employs TRBV12-3 or TRBV12-4 and TRBJ2-2; D is undetermined. The length of the CDR3 is 14 residues. V was trimmed by 6 bases and J by 2 bases, leaving 10 bases between them. CDR3 in amino acids: CASRPTDNTGELFF. CDR3 nucleotide sequence: TGTGCCAGCAGGCCAACCGATAACACCGGGGAGCTGTTTTTT.

By sample share, this clonotype is large. The V and J genes are TRBV19 and TRBJ1-1; the D gene is possibly TRBD1 (5 bases). Germline V gives CDR1 LNHDA, CDR2 SQIVND (reference sequence). V shed 10 bases and J shed 4 bases, with 16 bases lying between them. There are 13 residues in the CDR3. The CDR3 reads CAIRQGAGTEAFF. CDR3 coding DNA: TGTGCCATAAGGCAGGGCGCCGGCACTGAAGCTTTCTTT. Full variable domain (remainder filled in from reference TRBV19 and TRBJ1-1): DGGITQSPKYLFRKEGQNVTLSCEQNLNHDAMYWYRQDPGQGLRLIYYSQIVNDFQKGDIAEGYSVSREKKESFPLTVTSAQKNPTAFYLCAIRQGAGTEAFFGQGTRLTVV.